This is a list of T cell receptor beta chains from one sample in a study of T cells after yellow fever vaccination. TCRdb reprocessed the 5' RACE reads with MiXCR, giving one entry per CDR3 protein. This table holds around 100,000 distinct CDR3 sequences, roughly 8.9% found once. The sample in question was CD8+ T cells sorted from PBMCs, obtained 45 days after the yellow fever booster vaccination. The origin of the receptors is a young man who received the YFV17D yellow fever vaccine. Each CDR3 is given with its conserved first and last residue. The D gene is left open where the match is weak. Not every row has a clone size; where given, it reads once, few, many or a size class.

CDR3 protein: CASSYLDGLRDRTKNIQYF; CDR3 DNA: TGTGCCAGCAGTTACTTGGATGGTCTCCGGGACAGGACCAAAAACATTCAGTACTTC; clone size: .; D gene: TRBD1; V gene: TRBV6-5; J gene: TRBJ2-4
CDR3 protein: CASSPGVGEQFF; CDR3 DNA: TGTGCCAGCAGCCCTGGGGTGGGTGAGCAGTTCTTC; clone size: many; D gene: .; V gene: TRBV7-6; J gene: TRBJ2-1
CDR3 protein: CASSFLDRQETQYF; CDR3 DNA: TGTGCCAGCAGTTTCCTGGACCGGCAAGAGACCCAGTACTTC; clone size: many; D gene: .; V gene: TRBV6-2/TRBV6-3; J gene: TRBJ2-5
CDR3 protein: CASSSPPLSVNYGYTF; CDR3 DNA: TGTGCCAGCAGCTCCCCCCCTCTGTCGGTTAACTATGGCTACACCTTC; clone size: .; D gene: .; V gene: TRBV7-9; J gene: TRBJ1-2
CDR3 protein: CASSINGGGHNEQFF; CDR3 DNA: TGTGCCAGCAGTATCAACGGGGGTGGACACAATGAGCAGTTCTTC; clone size: many; D gene: .; V gene: TRBV9; J gene: TRBJ2-1
CDR3 protein: CASSLGYGETQYF; CDR3 DNA: TGTGCCAGCAGTTTAGGATACGGGGAGACCCAGTACTTC; clone size: many; D gene: .; V gene: TRBV12-3/TRBV12-4; J gene: TRBJ2-5
CDR3 protein: CASSLGRGSPRSDTQYF; CDR3 DNA: TGTGCCAGCAGCTTAGGGCGCGGCAGTCCTCGCTCGGATACGCAGTATTTT; clone size: many; D gene: .; V gene: TRBV7-6; J gene: TRBJ2-3
CDR3 protein: CASSTTGATEAFF; CDR3 DNA: TGTGCCAGCAGCACGACAGGGGCTACTGAAGCTTTCTTT; clone size: .; D gene: TRBD1; V gene: TRBV7-9; J gene: TRBJ1-1
CDR3 protein: CASSFAGTGEVRLRYEQYF; CDR3 DNA: TGTGCCAGCAGCTTCGCCGGGACAGGGGAGGTTAGGTTACGGTACGAGCAGTACTTC; clone size: many; D gene: TRBD1; V gene: TRBV13; J gene: TRBJ2-7
CDR3 protein: CASSEYLGGGQRQYF; CDR3 DNA: TGTGCCAGCAGTGAATATTTGGGCGGCGGACAGAGGCAGTACTTC; clone size: many; D gene: .; V gene: TRBV25-1; J gene: TRBJ2-7
CDR3 protein: CASSDSGYLREQYF; CDR3 DNA: TGCGCCAGCAGTGACAGCGGGTATTTGAGGGAGCAGTACTTC; clone size: many; D gene: .; V gene: TRBV10-2; J gene: TRBJ2-7
CDR3 protein: CSARFPRDRVAGAHFTDTQYF; CDR3 DNA: TGCAGTGCTAGATTCCCCCGGGACAGGGTAGCGGGAGCCCACTTCACAGATACGCAGTATTTT; clone size: few; D gene: .; V gene: TRBV20-1; J gene: TRBJ2-3
CDR3 protein: CASSLAVGTNTGELFF; CDR3 DNA: TGTGCTAGCAGCTTAGCGGTGGGAACGAACACCGGGGAGCTGTTTTTT; clone size: many; D gene: .; V gene: TRBV7-7; J gene: TRBJ2-2
CDR3 protein: CATSDGAGTGIDEQYF; CDR3 DNA: TGTGCCACCAGTGATGGGGCAGGGACAGGGATCGACGAGCAGTACTTC; clone size: few; D gene: TRBD1; V gene: TRBV24-1; J gene: TRBJ2-7
CDR3 protein: CASSQGTSGPNEQFF; CDR3 DNA: TGCGCCAGCAGCCAAGGGACTAGCGGTCCAAATGAGCAGTTCTTC; clone size: many; D gene: TRBD2; V gene: TRBV4-3; J gene: TRBJ2-1
CDR3 protein: CASSYLLANTGELFF; CDR3 DNA: TGTGCCAGCAGTTACTTACTAGCTAACACCGGGGAGCTGTTTTTT; clone size: many; D gene: .; V gene: TRBV6-5; J gene: TRBJ2-2
CDR3 protein: CATAEGYGYTF; CDR3 DNA: TGTGCCACAGCGGAGGGCTATGGCTACACCTTC; clone size: many; D gene: .; V gene: TRBV6-5; J gene: TRBJ1-2
CDR3 protein: CASSKNPLSGMPYNEQFF; CDR3 DNA: TGTGCCAGCAGCAAAAATCCCCTTAGCGGAATGCCCTACAATGAGCAGTTCTTC; clone size: few; D gene: .; V gene: TRBV7-3; J gene: TRBJ2-1
CDR3 protein: CASSTAIREQFF; CDR3 DNA: TGTGCCAGCAGCACCGCGATCCGTGAGCAGTTCTTC; clone size: few; D gene: .; V gene: TRBV7-9; J gene: TRBJ2-1
CDR3 protein: CASSLGETGYEETQYF; CDR3 DNA: TGTGCCAGCAGTTTAGGGGAGACAGGGTACGAGGAGACCCAGTACTTC; clone size: many; D gene: TRBD1; V gene: TRBV12-3/TRBV12-4; J gene: TRBJ2-5
CDR3 protein: CASSLEPSSYEQYF; CDR3 DNA: TGTGCCAGCAGTTTAGAGCCAAGCTCCTACGAGCAGTACTTC; clone size: many; D gene: .; V gene: TRBV12-3/TRBV12-4; J gene: TRBJ2-7
CDR3 protein: CASSPPLNPEQYF; CDR3 DNA: TGTGCCAGCAGCCCCCCCCTAAACCCCGAGCAGTACTTC; clone size: few; D gene: .; V gene: TRBV7-9; J gene: TRBJ2-7
CDR3 protein: CASNPSGGSYNEQFF; CDR3 DNA: TGTGCCAGCAACCCCAGCGGGGGCTCCTACAATGAGCAGTTCTTC; clone size: many; D gene: TRBD2; V gene: TRBV7-3; J gene: TRBJ2-1
CDR3 protein: CSAPLAEKAHEQYF; CDR3 DNA: TGCAGTGCTCCCCTAGCGGAGAAGGCCCACGAGCAGTACTTC; clone size: many; D gene: TRBD2; V gene: TRBV20-1; J gene: TRBJ2-7
CDR3 protein: CASSPPVNEQFF; CDR3 DNA: TGTGCCAGCTCACCACCGGTTAATGAGCAGTTCTTC; clone size: .; D gene: .; V gene: TRBV18; J gene: TRBJ2-1
CDR3 protein: CSAIPKREATQYF; CDR3 DNA: TGCAGTGCTATCCCTAAGCGGGAAGCTACGCAGTATTTT; clone size: few; D gene: TRBD2; V gene: TRBV20-1; J gene: TRBJ2-3
CDR3 protein: CASSYTALATGELFF; CDR3 DNA: TGTGCCAGCAGTTATACGGCACTTGCCACCGGGGAGCTGTTTTTT; clone size: few; D gene: .; V gene: TRBV6-5; J gene: TRBJ2-2
CDR3 protein: CASSLSGGTDWYF; CDR3 DNA: TGTGCCAGCAGCTTATCAGGGGGGACCGATTGGTACTTC; clone size: .; D gene: .; V gene: TRBV7-9; J gene: TRBJ2-7
CDR3 protein: CASSLADMNTEAFF; CDR3 DNA: TGTGCCAGCAGTCTGGCGGATATGAACACTGAAGCTTTCTTT; clone size: .; D gene: .; V gene: TRBV25-1; J gene: TRBJ1-1
CDR3 protein: CSVADRDRNEQFF; CDR3 DNA: TGCAGCGTTGCAGACCGGGACAGAAATGAGCAGTTCTTC; clone size: many; D gene: TRBD1; V gene: TRBV29-1; J gene: TRBJ2-1
CDR3 protein: CSARGVRTSGTSYNEQFF; CDR3 DNA: TGCAGTGCTAGAGGGGTCCGGACTAGCGGGACTTCATACAATGAGCAGTTCTTC; clone size: few; D gene: TRBD2; V gene: TRBV20-1; J gene: TRBJ2-1
CDR3 protein: CASSSGGGELFF; CDR3 DNA: TGTGCCAGCAGCTCAGGAGGTGGGGAGCTGTTTTTT; clone size: many; D gene: .; V gene: TRBV12-3/TRBV12-4; J gene: TRBJ2-2
CDR3 protein: CATSRDFTLWQPQHF; CDR3 DNA: TGTGCCACCAGCAGAGATTTCACCCTCTGGCAGCCCCAGCATTTT; clone size: many; D gene: .; V gene: TRBV15; J gene: TRBJ1-5
CDR3 protein: CASSPGDDTGELFF; CDR3 DNA: TGTGCCAGCAGCCCAGGGGACGACACCGGGGAGCTGTTTTTT; clone size: many; D gene: .; V gene: TRBV6-5; J gene: TRBJ2-2
CDR3 protein: CASSDSITLAEGNTGELFF; CDR3 DNA: TGTGCCAGCAGTGACTCGATAACACTAGCGGAGGGGAACACCGGGGAGCTGTTTTTT; clone size: many; D gene: TRBD2; V gene: TRBV6-4; J gene: TRBJ2-2
CDR3 protein: CSARGGGNIQYF; CDR3 DNA: TGCAGTGCTAGAGGGGGCGGAAACATTCAGTACTTC; clone size: many; D gene: .; V gene: TRBV20-1; J gene: TRBJ2-4
CDR3 protein: CASSLDEKETQYF; CDR3 DNA: TGTGCCAGCAGTTTAGACGAAAAAGAGACCCAGTACTTC; clone size: .; D gene: .; V gene: TRBV27; J gene: TRBJ2-5
CDR3 protein: CSVENRATSYNEQFF; CDR3 DNA: TGCAGCGTTGAAAACCGGGCAACCTCCTACAATGAGCAGTTCTTC; clone size: many; D gene: .; V gene: TRBV29-1; J gene: TRBJ2-1
CDR3 protein: CATDRGTGFAEQFF; CDR3 DNA: TGTGCCACCGACAGGGGGACAGGGTTCGCTGAGCAGTTCTTC; clone size: many; D gene: TRBD1; V gene: TRBV6-2/TRBV6-3; J gene: TRBJ2-1
CDR3 protein: CASSLTEYQETQYF; CDR3 DNA: TGCGCCAGCAGCTTGACAGAGTACCAAGAGACCCAGTACTTC; clone size: .; D gene: .; V gene: TRBV5-1; J gene: TRBJ2-5
CDR3 protein: CASGAPQGAFF; CDR3 DNA: TGTGCTAGTGGTGCCCCCCAAGGAGCTTTCTTT; clone size: many; D gene: .; V gene: TRBV12-5; J gene: TRBJ1-1
CDR3 protein: CSARDLLGGSSYNEQFF; CDR3 DNA: TGCAGTGCTAGAGATCTCTTGGGGGGGAGCTCCTACAATGAGCAGTTCTTC; clone size: many; D gene: TRBD2; V gene: TRBV20-1; J gene: TRBJ2-1
CDR3 protein: CASSHPGAGISYEQYF; CDR3 DNA: TGTGCCAGCAGCCACCCCGGGGCAGGGATCTCCTACGAGCAGTACTTC; clone size: many; D gene: .; V gene: TRBV7-2; J gene: TRBJ2-7
CDR3 protein: CASSDKTSSYYEQYF; CDR3 DNA: TGTGCCAGCAGTGACAAGACTAGTAGCTACTACGAGCAGTACTTC; clone size: many; D gene: .; V gene: TRBV2; J gene: TRBJ2-7
CDR3 protein: CASSSLSEAGGTEQYF; CDR3 DNA: TGTGCCAGCAGCTCCTTAAGTGAGGCAGGGGGGACTGAGCAGTACTTC; clone size: many; D gene: .; V gene: TRBV7-9; J gene: TRBJ2-7
CDR3 protein: CSVGLSGEGPYEQYF; CDR3 DNA: TGCAGCGTTGGTCTATCCGGGGAGGGCCCCTACGAGCAGTACTTC; clone size: many; D gene: TRBD2; V gene: TRBV29-1; J gene: TRBJ2-7
CDR3 protein: CASSLAAGVYNEQFF; CDR3 DNA: TGTGCCAGCAGCTTGGCAGCGGGAGTGTACAATGAGCAGTTCTTC; clone size: many; D gene: TRBD2; V gene: TRBV7-9; J gene: TRBJ2-1
CDR3 protein: CASSYSGTAYEQYF; CDR3 DNA: TGTGCCAGCAGTTACTCAGGGACAGCCTACGAGCAGTACTTC; clone size: many; D gene: TRBD1; V gene: TRBV6-5; J gene: TRBJ2-7
CDR3 protein: CASSSRDRFFNEQFF; CDR3 DNA: TGTGCCAGCAGTTCCCGGGACAGGTTCTTCAATGAGCAGTTCTTC; clone size: .; D gene: TRBD1; V gene: TRBV12-3/TRBV12-4; J gene: TRBJ2-1
CDR3 protein: CASSLVWMGYQETQYF; CDR3 DNA: TGTGCCAGCAGCTTGGTTTGGATGGGGTACCAAGAGACCCAGTACTTC; clone size: many; D gene: .; V gene: TRBV7-8; J gene: TRBJ2-5
CDR3 protein: CASSPPLGEGEQYF; CDR3 DNA: TGTGCCAGCAGCCCCCCCCTCGGAGAGGGCGAGCAGTACTTC; clone size: many; D gene: .; V gene: TRBV4-2; J gene: TRBJ2-7
CDR3 protein: CATSRAYNEQFF; CDR3 DNA: TGTGCCACCAGCAGAGCCTACAATGAGCAGTTCTTC; clone size: .; D gene: .; V gene: TRBV15; J gene: TRBJ2-1
CDR3 protein: CASSELAGYNEQFF; CDR3 DNA: TGTGCCAGCAGTGAACTAGCGGGATACAATGAGCAGTTCTTC; clone size: many; D gene: TRBD2; V gene: TRBV25-1; J gene: TRBJ2-1
CDR3 protein: CASSQSGTSGGYNEQFF; CDR3 DNA: TGTGCCAGCAGCCAAAGTGGCACTAGCGGGGGTTACAATGAGCAGTTCTTC; clone size: many; D gene: TRBD2; V gene: TRBV14; J gene: TRBJ2-1
CDR3 protein: CAIGGREQFF; CDR3 DNA: TGTGCCATCGGGGGCCGGGAGCAGTTCTTC; clone size: many; D gene: .; V gene: TRBV15; J gene: TRBJ2-1